This T cell receptor beta chain was documented in a study of shared clonotypes between healthy human individuals. Remarks on this clone: Its antigen is not known.

The study's findings and limits: Richness estimates generally favored naive over memory subsets.

CD4+ cells underwent separation, giving CD45RA+ naive and CD45RA-negative memory subsets. V dropped 4 bases and J dropped 0 bases, with 10 bases sitting between them. The CDR3 sequence is 14 residues long. The germline CDR1 and CDR2 sequences are MGHRA and YSYEKL. Authors' methods: From ImmunoSEQ came sequences covering only the junction and carrying no quality scores, so filtering differed. This table comes from immunoSEQ multiplex PCR, and its TCRdb copy is limited to in-frame clones, with some not included. D and trimming were read from the DNA, whereas the V and J calls and clone size are those reported in that table. The table has hundreds of thousands of clones, around 78% seen once.

Sequenced input: memory CD4+ T cells sorted from blood. Specified subset: CD45RA-negative fraction. The rearrangement links TRBV4-1 to TRBJ2-7; D is unclear. This TCR derives from a woman aged 25 to 45 in good health. In DNA, the CDR3 is TGCGCCAGCAGCCCGACCGGCAGCTCCTACGAGCAGTACTTC. It yields the protein CASSPTGSSYEQYF.